These 26 T cell receptor beta chains share one sample of origin, sequenced in a study of CD8 T cell repertoires and HIV-1 epitope variants. Using immunoSEQ multiplex PCR, the repertoire was profiled, and TCRdb retains in-frame clones only, with some absent. This repertoire shows 4,500 to 5,500 clones, roughly 70% found once; its top ten account for roughly 43%. These receptors have no known antigen. Sequencing was performed on cultured CD8+ T cells derived from PBMCs. These receptors were collected from a male donor with HIV.

V and J are TRBV7-8 and TRBJ2-7; 10 nucleotides match TRBD1. J gave up 2 bases and V 5 bases, and 6 bases lay outside the gene matches. The length of the CDR3 is 15 residues. Germline V gene sequence: CDR1 SGHVS, CDR2 FQNEAQ. The CDR3 DNA reads as TGTGCCAGCAGCACTACCGGGACAGGGGCCTACGAGCAGTACTTC. Translation gives CASSTTGTGAYEQYF.

This chain uses TRBV28 with TRBJ2-1, with D perhaps matching TRBD2 (5 bases). Germline V gives CDR1 MDHEN, CDR2 SYDVKM. The CDR3 totals 14 residues. V shed 8 bases and J shed 6 bases, with 17 bases lying between them. The CDR3 loop reads CASSPVLRANEQFF. In nucleotides, the CDR3 is TGTGCCAGCTCCCCGGTTTTGAGGGCCAATGAGCAGTTCTTC. The full variable domain, in which reference TRBV28 and TRBJ2-1 provide the parts outside the CDR3, is DVKVTQSSRYLVKRTGEKVFLECVQDMDHENMFWYRQDPGLGLRLIYFSYDVKMKEKGDIPEGYSVSREKKERFSLILESASTNQTSMYLCASSPVLRANEQFFGPGTRLTVL.

This clone was counted only a few times. This chain connects TRBV2 to TRBJ1-1; perhaps TRBD1 as D (5 bases). The germline gives CDR1 SNHLY, CDR2 FYNNEI. The CDR3 extends over 11 amino acids. The germline V and J ends were trimmed by 7 bases and 7 bases, with 10 bases remaining between them. As DNA, the CDR3 is TGTGCCAGCAAGGGGTTTGATGAAGCTTTCTTT. This codes for CASKGFDEAFF.

The CDR3 DNA follows: TGTGCCAGCAGTGACCCCAGGGCTGGAAACACCATATATTTT. This gives the protein CASSDPRAGNTIYF. The chain is built from TRBV6-1 and TRBJ1-3; D may be TRBD1 (5 bases). Germline V gene sequence: CDR1 MNHNS, CDR2 SASEGT. The V end was cut by 3 bases, the J end by 2 bases, with 8 bases between. The CDR3 loop spans 14 amino acids.

The chain uses TRBV30 and TRBJ1-3; D unresolved. V dropped 3 bases and J dropped 2 bases, with 5 bases sitting between them. Per the germline V gene, CDR1 is GTSNPN and CDR2 is SVGIG (reference sequence). The CDR3 runs 12 residues. The DNA for the CDR3 is TGTGCCTGGAGGCCGACTGGAAACACCATATATTTT. Amino acid sequence: CAWRPTGNTIYF.

The chain combines TRBV10-3 with TRBJ1-1; D may be TRBD1 (6 bases). Deletions cut 0 bases from V and 4 bases from J, with 21 bases between. The length of the CDR3 is 18 residues. In germline, CDR1 is ENHRY, CDR2 SYGVKD. The CDR3 DNA sequence: TGTGCCATCAGTGAGTCGAGAGTCGGCGGGGGGCTTGGCACTGAAGCTTTCTTT. This gives the protein CAISESRVGGGLGTEAFF.

The chain combines TRBV2 with TRBJ2-7; 7 nucleotides line up with TRBD1. Trimming cost V 1 base and J 5 bases; bases outside gene matches: 5. The germline gives CDR1 SNHLY, CDR2 FYNNEI. CDR3 length: 14 amino acids. CDR3 DNA: TGTGCCAGCAGTGAAGGACAGGGCACGAACGAGCAGTACTTC. Its translation is CASSEGQGTNEQYF. The entire variable domain, with the rest obtained from reference TRBV2 and TRBJ2-7, is as follows: EPEVTQTPSHQVTQMGQEVILRCVPISNHLYFYWYRQILGQKVEFLVSFYNNEISEKSEIFDDQFSVERPDGSNFTLKIRSTKLEDSAMYFCASSEGQGTNEQYFGPGTRLTVT.

The chain employs TRBV29-1 and TRBJ2-1; D unclear. There are 20 residues in the CDR3. Germline CDR1 SQVTM, CDR2 ANQGSEA. V was pared by 1 base and J by 7 bases, with 32 bases between. This CDR3 reads CSVEGLVGQDVGGLGNEQFF. In DNA, the CDR3 is TGCAGCGTTGAAGGGCTAGTAGGGCAGGACGTGGGCGGATTGGGGAATGAGCAGTTCTTC.

The CDR3 loop reads CAISEAGGSPSYNEQFF. In nucleotides, the CDR3 is TGTGCCATCAGTGAAGCGGGAGGGTCCCCGTCCTACAATGAGCAGTTCTTC. The V and J genes are TRBV10-3 and TRBJ2-1; TRBD2 aligns across 10 bases. In germline, CDR1 is ENHRY, CDR2 SYGVKD. The CDR3 consists of 17 residues. J lost 1 base, V lost 3 bases, and 6 bases had no gene match.

J is TRBJ1-5 and V is TRBV28; D might be TRBD1 (5 bases). CDR1 MDHEN and CDR2 SYDVKM come from the germline V gene. V was cut by 3 bases and J by 4 bases, with 13 bases left in between. The CDR3 is 15 amino acids. For the CDR3, the DNA is TGTGCCAGCAGTTTCAGCCAGGGCAGGAATCAGCCCCAGCATTTT. Translated: CASSFSQGRNQPQHF.

The chain recombines TRBV20-1 with TRBJ2-7; D unclear. The germline V gene encodes CDR1 DFQATT and CDR2 SNEGSKA (reference sequence). The CDR3 consists of 10 residues. Trimming removed 5 bases at V and 8 bases at J, with 10 bases between. The CDR3 sequence is CSAAQDKQYF. CDR3 in DNA: TGCAGTGCTGCCCAGGATAAGCAGTACTTC.

This clone was picked up a small number of times. This chain links TRBV5-1 with TRBJ2-6; 8 bases are a match to TRBD1. In germline, CDR1 is SGHRS, CDR2 YFSETQ. V was pared by 0 bases and J by 2 bases, with 4 bases of the junction left unmatched. The CDR3 extends over 17 amino acids. The chain's CDR3 is CASSLARGRTGANVLTF. CDR3 in DNA: TGCGCCAGCAGCTTGGCCAGGGGGCGGACTGGGGCCAACGTCCTGACTTTC.

There are a few counts of this clone. The gene calls are TRBV28 and TRBJ2-7; weak D call: TRBD2 (5 bases). Germline lookup yields CDR1 MDHEN and CDR2 SYDVKM. V lost 2 bases to trimming and J lost 0 bases, with 8 bases between them. There are 14 residues in the CDR3. The CDR3 bases are TGTGCCAGCAGTTTAATAGCGAGCTCCTACGAGCAGTACTTC. This codes for CASSLIASSYEQYF.

In this sample, this clone turned up once. This sequence joins TRBV9 and TRBJ1-3; D may be TRBD1 (5 bases). Germline V gene lookup returns CDR1 SGDLS and CDR2 YYNGEE. The V end lost 4 bases, the J end lost 0 bases, and 23 bases lay between the germline ends. The CDR3 sequence is 19 residues long. The CDR3 region has the DNA TGTGCCAGCAGCCCGAAGGATGGGGCGGCTGCAAGCTCTGGAAACACCATATATTTT. Translated, it gives CASSPKDGAAASSGNTIYF.

The CDR3: CASSENRINSPLHF. CDR3 in DNA: TGTGCCAGCAGCGAAAATCGGATTAATTCACCCCTCCACTTT. V usage is TRBV11-1 and J usage is TRBJ1-6; D gene unclear. The V gene's germline CDR1 is SGHAT and CDR2 FQDESV (reference sequence). This CDR3 comprises 14 residues. Trimming took off 5 bases at V and 6 bases at J, with 11 bases between the two ends.

The chain uses TRBV5-4 and TRBJ2-7; weak D call: TRBD2 (6 bases). Between the trimmed V and J ends, which lost 2 bases and 6 bases, there was a span of 18 bases. This CDR3 region has 15 residues. Germline assignment: CDR1 SGHNT and CDR2 YYREEE (reference sequence). The CDR3: CASSFAAGPSSEQYF. The CDR3 DNA sequence: TGTGCCAGCAGCTTTGCGGCGGGACCATCCAGCGAGCAGTACTTC.

This clone was seen once. The chain has TRBV9 and TRBJ2-2; 7 bases line up with TRBD2. The CDR3 is 22 residues long. The junction had 23 bases not matched to a gene; V was cut back by 3 bases and J by 0 bases. Germline values: CDR1 SGDLS, CDR2 YYNGEE. As DNA, the CDR3 is TGTGCCAGCAGCGGACCGGTGGTGGGCGGGGGTACGATCGAACCGAACACCGGGGAGCTGTTTTTT. Translated: CASSGPVVGGGTIEPNTGELFF.

The rearrangement uses TRBV28 and TRBJ2-7; TRBD1 agrees at 11 bases. CDR3 length equals 14 residues. Germline CDR1 MDHEN, CDR2 SYDVKM. V shed 7 bases and J 2 bases; nucleotides not matched to a gene: 4. The CDR3 nucleotides read TGTGCCAGCAATCCGGGACAGGGGGCCTACGAGCAGTACTTC. Its protein product is CASNPGQGAYEQYF.

The chain couples TRBV5-3 to TRBJ1-2; D is ambiguous. TRBV5-3 has ORF status, its function being uncertain. With 0 bases removed from V and 7 bases from J, the gap between germline ends came to 13 bases. The CDR3 covers 14 residues. The CDR3, as DNA: TGTGCCAGAAGCTTGGGTCGGGCGGGCTCTGGCTACACCTTC. Translated: CARSLGRAGSGYTF.

The table lists this clone with a count of one. V usage is TRBV28 and J usage is TRBJ2-2; possible D gene TRBD1, 6 bases. This CDR3 has 16 amino acids. V dropped 3 bases and J dropped 0 bases, with 11 bases sitting between them. The germline V gene encodes CDR1 MDHEN and CDR2 SYDVKM. Written as DNA, the CDR3 is TGTGCCAGCAGTTTCTTAGAGGGGGCGAACACCGGGGAGCTGTTTTTT. Its protein product is CASSFLEGANTGELFF.

This clone was seen a few times. The rearrangement links TRBV6-4 to TRBJ1-1; D perhaps matches TRBD1 (6 bases). The CDR3 runs 13 residues. The germline CDR1 and CDR2 sequences are MRHNA and SNTAGT. V lost 4 bases to trimming and J lost 9 bases, with 15 bases between them. DNA of the CDR3: TGTGCCAGCAGTGTCGATCAACAGGGAAAAGCTTTCTTT. It specifies CASSVDQQGKAFF.

Turning to this clone: A much larger clone lies a single base off, so this may be a read error. Other DNA sequences in the same sample also yield this CDR3. J is TRBJ2-7 and V is TRBV25-1; D remains unclear. Germline values: CDR1 MGHDK, CDR2 SYGVNS. The V end lost 5 bases, the J end lost 2 bases, and 22 bases lay between the germline ends. The length of the CDR3 is 17 residues. The CDR3 region is CASSSDRWDRETYEQYF. CDR3 bases: TGTGCCAGCAGTAGTGACCGATGGGATAGGGAAACCTACGAGCAGTACTTC.

V and J are TRBV28 and TRBJ1-1; no reliable D call. V was cut by 6 bases and J by 3 bases, with 11 bases left in between. The CDR3 consists of 13 residues. Germline V gene lookup returns CDR1 MDHEN and CDR2 SYDVKM. The CDR3 region is CASSPSGYTEAFF. CDR3 sequence (DNA): TGTGCCAGCAGCCCCTCTGGGTACACTGAAGCTTTCTTT.

This clone came up a few times. The V call is TRBV25-1, the J call TRBJ1-2; the D is unclear. V was shortened by 1 base and J by 4 bases, with 10 bases between the two germline ends. Germline CDR1 MGHDK, CDR2 SYGVNS. This CDR3 is built from 14 residues. Here the CDR3 DNA reads TGTGCCAGCAGTGAATTGGGCAGTTTCTATGGCTACACCTTC. Residues: CASSELGSFYGYTF.

Turning to this clone: Germline and junction disagree at one end, which may indicate a read error. The chain uses TRBV20-1 and TRBJ1-2, with 7 bases lining up with TRBD1. The CDR3 spans 10 residues. Germline assignment: CDR1 DFQATT and CDR2 SNEGSKA (reference sequence). The CDR3 reads CSARTGDYAF. The CDR3, as DNA: TGCAGTGCTAGAACAGGGGATTACGCCTTC.

V gene TRBV28 combines with J gene TRBJ2-3; a weak D match, TRBD2 (5 bases). Trimming removed 1 base at V and 0 bases at J, with 11 bases between. CDR3 length: 16 amino acids. Germline V lookup: CDR1 MDHEN, CDR2 SYDVKM. CDR3 sequence: CASSLYSGSSTDTQYF. CDR3 nucleotides: TGTGCCAGCAGTTTATACAGCGGTTCTAGCACAGATACGCAGTATTTT.